The 7 T cell receptor beta chains reported below all come from one sample, sequenced in a study of T cell responses to AZD1222 COVID-19 vaccine. Profiling relied on immunoSEQ multiplex PCR, and the TCRdb table lists in-frame clones only, not all of them. The repertoire consists of approximately 180,000 clones, with around 89% occurring once and the leading ten covering roughly 27%. The sample here was peripheral blood, taken 28 days after the second AZD1222 dose. The receptors originated from an adult who received the AZD1222 COVID-19 vaccine.

A single count supports this clone. The CDR3 reads CATSRDPDGYEQYF. Written as DNA, the CDR3 is TGTGCCACCAGCAGAGACCCGGACGGCTACGAGCAGTACTTC. The rearrangement joins TRBV15 to TRBJ2-7; D gene ambiguous. V was shortened by 0 bases and J by 3 bases, with 9 bases between the two germline ends. Per germline, CDR1 LNHNV and CDR2 YYDKDF (reference sequence). The CDR3 loop spans 14 amino acids.

This clone was recorded a few times. The rearrangement links TRBV28 to TRBJ2-2; D remains ambiguous. The CDR3 runs 13 residues. V was clipped by 9 bases and J by 2 bases, with 10 bases between them. Germline CDR1 is MDHEN and CDR2 is SYDVKM. The CDR3 region is CASQTANTGELFF. The CDR3 coding sequence is TGTGCCAGTCAAACAGCTAACACCGGGGAGCTGTTTTTT.

The rearrangement uses TRBV18 and TRBJ1-2; 9 bases are a match to TRBD1. V lost 3 bases and J lost 6; bases outside the gene matches: 2. This CDR3 has 13 residues. Looked up from germline, CDR1 is KGHSH and CDR2 is LQKENI. The CDR3 coding sequence is TGTGCCAGCTCACCCCGGACAGGGGATGGCTACACCTTC. Amino acids: CASSPRTGDGYTF.

The chain combines TRBV5-6 with TRBJ2-3, with 10 bases aligning to TRBD2. CDR1 SGHDT and CDR2 YYEEEE come from the germline V gene. The ends lost 4 bases at V and 3 bases at J; junction bases unmatched: 5. The CDR3 runs 15 residues. In DNA, the CDR3 is TGTGCCAGCAGCCTGCGAGCGGGAGGGACAGATACGCAGTATTTT. Its translation is CASSLRAGGTDTQYF.

The chain employs TRBV10-3 and TRBJ1-2, with D maybe TRBD1 (6 bases). The CDR3 has 15 amino acids. Germline loops: CDR1 ENHRY, CDR2 SYGVKD. Between the trimmed V and J ends, which lost 6 bases and 9 bases, there was a span of 23 bases. In nucleotides, the CDR3 is TGTGCCATCAGGACGGACAGAGCGGACGTTGCGAGCTACACCTTC. Encoded protein: CAIRTDRADVASYTF.

V and J are TRBV2 and TRBJ2-7; tentative D call: TRBD2 (6 bases). Germline V gene lookup returns CDR1 SNHLY and CDR2 FYNNEI. The CDR3 is 13 amino acids. The germline V and J ends were trimmed by 7 bases and 0 bases, with 10 bases remaining between them. The CDR3 nucleotides are TGTGCCAGCACGCGGGACCCCTCCTACGAGCAGTACTTC. It specifies CASTRDPSYEQYF.

The chain recombines TRBV7-2 with TRBJ1-2; TRBD1 might be the D (5 bases). Germline V gene data show CDR1 as SGHTA and CDR2 as FQGNSA. V dropped 4 bases and J dropped 4 bases, with 19 bases sitting between them. CDR3 length equals 16 residues. CDR3 bases: TGTGCCAGCAGCTCGGGGGGAACAGGCCGGGGCTATGGCTACACCTTC. This sequence encodes CASSSGGTGRGYGYTF.